This TCR beta chain was captured by sequencing in a study of shared clonotypes between healthy human individuals. Study information: Each donor's CD8 memory used one plate, CD8 naive two, each CD4 subset three.

Researchers divided each subset's genomic DNA evenly across several immunoSEQ plates. Repertoires were generated with immunoSEQ multiplex PCR, while TCRdb's copy carries only in-frame clones and drops some. The sample includes roughly 500,000 clones, around 95% of them seen just once. V trimming: 6 bases; J trimming: 8 bases; junction bases outside the gene matches: 9. Looked up from germline, CDR1 is MNHEY and CDR2 is SMNVEV (reference sequence). The CDR3 runs to 13 residues. CD4+ cells underwent separation, giving CD45RA+ naive and CD45RA-negative memory subsets. The chain joins TRBV27 to TRBJ1-1; 7 bases fit TRBD1. The sequencing input was naive CD4+ T cells sorted from blood. Specified subset: CD45RA+ positively selected. The receptor comes from a woman aged 25 to 39 in good health. The CDR3 region is CASSPTGTLEAFF. The CDR3 bases are TGTGCCAGCAGCCCGACAGGGACATTGGAAGCTTTCTTT.